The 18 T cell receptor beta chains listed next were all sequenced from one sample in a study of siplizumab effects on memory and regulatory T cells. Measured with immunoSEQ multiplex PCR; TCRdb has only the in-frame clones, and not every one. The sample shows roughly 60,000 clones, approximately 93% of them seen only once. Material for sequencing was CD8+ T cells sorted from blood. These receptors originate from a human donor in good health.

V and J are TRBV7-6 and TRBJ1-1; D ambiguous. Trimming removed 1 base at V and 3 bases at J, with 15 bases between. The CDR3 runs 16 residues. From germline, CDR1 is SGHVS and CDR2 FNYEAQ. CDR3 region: CASSLEGGPGDTEAFF. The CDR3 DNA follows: TGTGCCAGCAGCTTAGAGGGCGGTCCTGGCGACACTGAAGCTTTCTTT.

CDR3 DNA: TGCGCCAGCAGCTTTTTCGGGGAGACCCAGTACTTC. This gives the protein CASSFFGETQYF. The gene calls are TRBV5-1 and TRBJ2-5, with D uncertain. In germline, CDR1 is SGHRS, CDR2 YFSETQ. The CDR3 consists of 12 residues. Trimming cost V 2 bases and J 5 bases, with 7 bases left between them.

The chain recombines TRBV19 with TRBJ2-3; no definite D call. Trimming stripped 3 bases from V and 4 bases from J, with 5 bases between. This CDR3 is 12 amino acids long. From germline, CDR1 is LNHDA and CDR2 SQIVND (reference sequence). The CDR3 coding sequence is TGTGCCAGTAGTATTCCCCCAGATACGCAGTATTTT. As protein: CASSIPPDTQYF.

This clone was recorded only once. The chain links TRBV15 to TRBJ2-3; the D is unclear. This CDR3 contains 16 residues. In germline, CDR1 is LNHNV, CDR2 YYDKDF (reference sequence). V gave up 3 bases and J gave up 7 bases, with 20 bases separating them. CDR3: CATSSGDYTFGNTQYF. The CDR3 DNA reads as TGTGCCACCAGCAGTGGAGATTACACCTTTGGTAATACGCAGTATTTT.

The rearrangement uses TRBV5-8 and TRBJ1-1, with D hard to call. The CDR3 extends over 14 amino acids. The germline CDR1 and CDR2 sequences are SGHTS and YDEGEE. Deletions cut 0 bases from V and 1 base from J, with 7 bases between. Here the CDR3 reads CASSLVTANTEAFF. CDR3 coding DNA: TGTGCCAGCAGCTTGGTTACCGCGAACACTGAAGCTTTCTTT.

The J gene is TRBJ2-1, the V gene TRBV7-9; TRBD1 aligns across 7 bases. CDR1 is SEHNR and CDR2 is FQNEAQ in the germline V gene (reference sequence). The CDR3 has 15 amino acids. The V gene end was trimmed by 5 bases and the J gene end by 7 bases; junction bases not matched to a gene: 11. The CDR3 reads CASSQQGLFMNEQFF. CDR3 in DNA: TGTGCCAGCAGCCAACAGGGGCTTTTTATGAATGAGCAGTTCTTC.

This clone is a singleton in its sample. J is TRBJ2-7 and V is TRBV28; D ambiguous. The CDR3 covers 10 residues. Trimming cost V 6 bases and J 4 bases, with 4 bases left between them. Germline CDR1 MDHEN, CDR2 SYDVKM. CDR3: CASSKYEQYF. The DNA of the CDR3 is TGTGCCAGCAGCAAGTACGAGCAGTACTTC. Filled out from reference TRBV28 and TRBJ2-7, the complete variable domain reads DVKVTQSSRYLVKRTGEKVFLECVQDMDHENMFWYRQDPGLGLRLIYFSYDVKMKEKGDIPEGYSVSREKKERFSLILESASTNQTSMYLCASSKYEQYFGPGTRLTVT.

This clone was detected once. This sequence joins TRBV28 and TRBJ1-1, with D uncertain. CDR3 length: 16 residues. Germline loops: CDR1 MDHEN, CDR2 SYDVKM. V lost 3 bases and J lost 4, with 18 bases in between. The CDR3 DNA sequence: TGTGCCAGCAGTTTCTTTGCCGGTCCCGCGGGCACTGAAGCTTTCTTT. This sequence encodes CASSFFAGPAGTEAFF.

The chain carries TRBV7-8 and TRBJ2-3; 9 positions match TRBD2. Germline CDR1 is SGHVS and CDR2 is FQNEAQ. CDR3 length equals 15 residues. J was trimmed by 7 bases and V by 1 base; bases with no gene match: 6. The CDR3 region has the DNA TGTGCCAGCAGCTTAGAGGCGGGAGGGCCAAATACGCAGTATTTT. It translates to CASSLEAGGPNTQYF.

This CDR3 is CASSPDALLDGYTF. CDR3 DNA: TGTGCCAGTAGTCCGGACGCGTTATTGGATGGCTACACCTTC. V is TRBV19 and J is TRBJ1-2; D gene unclear. Looked up from germline, CDR1 is LNHDA and CDR2 is SQIVND (reference sequence). The CDR3 has 14 residues. V was cut by 5 bases and J by 6 bases, with 16 bases left in between.

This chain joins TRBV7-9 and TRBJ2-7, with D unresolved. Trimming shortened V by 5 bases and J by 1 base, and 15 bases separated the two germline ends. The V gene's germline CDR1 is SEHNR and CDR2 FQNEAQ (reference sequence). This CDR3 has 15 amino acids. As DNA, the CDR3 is TGTGCCAGCAGCCTAGTTGGCGAATTTTCCTACGAGCAGTACTTC. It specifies CASSLVGEFSYEQYF.

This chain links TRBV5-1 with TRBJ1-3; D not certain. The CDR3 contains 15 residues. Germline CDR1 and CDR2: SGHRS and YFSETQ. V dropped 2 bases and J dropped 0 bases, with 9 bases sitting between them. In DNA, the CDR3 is TGCGCCAGCAGCTTAGGGCCAAGCTCTGGAAACACCATATATTTT. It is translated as CASSLGPSSGNTIYF.

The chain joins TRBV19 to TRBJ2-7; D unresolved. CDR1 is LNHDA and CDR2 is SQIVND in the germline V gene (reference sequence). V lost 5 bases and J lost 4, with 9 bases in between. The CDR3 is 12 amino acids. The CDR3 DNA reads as TGTGCCAGTAGTTCGGGTGATTACGAGCAGTACTTC. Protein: CASSSGDYEQYF.

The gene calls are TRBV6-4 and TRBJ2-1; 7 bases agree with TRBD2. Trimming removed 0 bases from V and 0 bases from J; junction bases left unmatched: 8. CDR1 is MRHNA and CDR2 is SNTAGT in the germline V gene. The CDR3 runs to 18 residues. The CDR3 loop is CASSDSVGGGGSYNEQFF. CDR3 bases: TGTGCCAGCAGTGACTCAGTGGGGGGGGGAGGCTCCTACAATGAGCAGTTCTTC.

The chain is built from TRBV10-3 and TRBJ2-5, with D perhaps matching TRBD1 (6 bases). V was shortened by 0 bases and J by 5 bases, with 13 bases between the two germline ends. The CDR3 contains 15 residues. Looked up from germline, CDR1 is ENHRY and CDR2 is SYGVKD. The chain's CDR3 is CAISESTGTAETQYF. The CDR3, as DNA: TGTGCCATCAGTGAGTCAACAGGGACGGCTGAGACCCAGTACTTC.

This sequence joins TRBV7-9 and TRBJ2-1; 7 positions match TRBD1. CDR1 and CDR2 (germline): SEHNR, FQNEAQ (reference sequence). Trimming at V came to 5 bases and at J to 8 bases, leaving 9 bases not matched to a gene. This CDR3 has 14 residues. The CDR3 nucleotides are TGTGCCAGCAGCAAACCAACAGGGGCACATGAGCAGTTCTTC. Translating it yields CASSKPTGAHEQFF.

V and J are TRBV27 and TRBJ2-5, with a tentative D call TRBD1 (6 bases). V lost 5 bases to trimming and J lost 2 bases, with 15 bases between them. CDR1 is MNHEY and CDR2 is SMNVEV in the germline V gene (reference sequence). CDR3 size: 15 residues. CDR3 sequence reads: CASSPVAGQQETQYF. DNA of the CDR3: TGTGCCAGCAGTCCAGTAGCAGGACAGCAAGAGACCCAGTACTTC.

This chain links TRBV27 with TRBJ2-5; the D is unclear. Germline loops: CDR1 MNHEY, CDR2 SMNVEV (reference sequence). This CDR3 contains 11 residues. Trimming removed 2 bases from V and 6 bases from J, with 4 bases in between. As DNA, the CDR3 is TGTGCCAGCAGTTTAGGGAAGACCCAGTACTTC. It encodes CASSLGKTQYF.